Following are 13 T cell receptor beta chains from one sample sequenced in a study of human T cells and chemical hapten exposure. A single record per CDR3 protein comes from TCRdb applying MiXCR to the RACE reads. The sample consists of around 45,000 distinct CDR3 sequences, about 3.7% of them appearing once. Stated time point: healthy volunteer bleed at 6 weeks. The authors extracted total RNA from unfractionated whole blood. Input material: whole blood. The source of these receptors is a human donor in good health. Some clones in this sample may be carry-over from other donors' samples.

In its sample, this clonotype was seen many times. The chain is built from TRBV12-3 or TRBV12-4 and TRBJ2-1, with D maybe TRBD2 (6 bases). The CDR3 extends over 15 amino acids. The ends were cut back, 5 bases at V and 7 bases at J, with 18 bases in the middle. The CDR3 DNA reads TGTGCCAGCAGTGCCCGCGGGACTGGTGATAATGAGCAGTTCTTC. Translating gives CASSARGTGDNEQFF.

At least ten counts were recorded for this clonotype. The gene calls are TRBV12-5 and TRBJ1-5; perhaps TRBD1 as D (6 bases). V lost 1 base and J 4 bases, leaving 8 bases between the germline ends. The length of the CDR3 is 14 residues. Germline values: CDR1 LGHNT, CDR2 FRNRAP. The CDR3 coding sequence is TGTGCTAGTGGTTTGGGCGGGACAAATCAGCCCCAGCATTTT. Its protein product is CASGLGGTNQPQHF.

The sample holds many counts of this clonotype. The rearrangement links TRBV7-2 to TRBJ1-2; possible D gene TRBD1, 5 bases. V gave up 7 bases and J gave up 0 bases, with 15 bases separating them. Germline loops: CDR1 SGHTA, CDR2 FQGNSA. The CDR3 consists of 15 residues. CDR3 in amino acids: CASTRRGGTNYGYTF. For the CDR3, the DNA is TGTGCCAGCACCCGTCGGGGCGGTACTAACTATGGCTACACCTTC. Looking up the rest from reference TRBV7-2 and TRBJ1-2 gives the full variable domain: GAGVSQSPSNKVTEKGKDVELRCDPISGHTALYWYRQSLGQGLEFLIYFQGNSAPDKSGLPSDRFSAERTGGSVSTLTIQRTQQEDSAVYLCASTRRGGTNYGYTFGSGTRLTVV.

In this sample, this clonotype turned up many times. CDR3: CSVDGESSYNEQFF. DNA for the CDR3: TGCAGCGTTGATGGAGAGAGCTCCTACAATGAGCAGTTCTTC. This rearrangement joins TRBV29-1 to TRBJ2-1, with unresolved D. Germline V gene data show CDR1 as SQVTM and CDR2 as ANQGSEA. The CDR3 runs to 14 residues. Trimming pared 3 bases from V and 0 bases from J, leaving 9 bases between.

At least ten counts were recorded for this clonotype. The chain is built from TRBV6-6 and TRBJ2-2; D unclear. The CDR3 totals 15 residues. The V end lost 2 bases, the J end lost 4 bases, and 11 bases lay between the germline ends. Per germline, CDR1 MNHNY and CDR2 SVGAGI (reference sequence). CDR3 loop: CASSYGTGPTGELFF. In DNA form, the CDR3 reads TGTGCCAGCAGTTACGGTACCGGACCCACCGGGGAGCTGTTTTTT.

This clonotype was seen many times. The J gene is TRBJ2-7, the V gene TRBV5-1; the match to TRBD2 covers 7 bases. This CDR3 is built from 15 residues. Germline V gene data show CDR1 as SGHRS and CDR2 as YFSETQ. V trimming: 4 bases; J trimming: 2 bases; junction bases outside the gene matches: 9. The CDR3 protein is CASSRGDIGAYEQYF. Written as DNA, the CDR3 is TGCGCCAGCAGCCGGGGGGATATCGGAGCCTACGAGCAGTACTTC.

This clonotype was seen at least ten times. The chain has TRBV28 and TRBJ2-5; D possibly corresponds to TRBD2 (6 bases). V shed 3 bases and J shed 2 bases, with 19 bases lying between them. There are 17 residues in the CDR3. CDR1 MDHEN and CDR2 SYDVKM come from the germline V gene. This chain's CDR3 is CASSLEGESLGQETQYF. The CDR3 DNA sequence: TGTGCCAGCAGTTTGGAGGGAGAGTCACTCGGGCAAGAGACCCAGTACTTC.

This clonotype has at least ten counts. The chain couples TRBV29-1 to TRBJ1-1, with D possibly matching TRBD1 (5 bases). Deletions cut 0 bases from V and 9 bases from J, with 11 bases between. The CDR3 has 12 residues. CDR1 SQVTM and CDR2 ANQGSEA come from the germline V gene. CDR3: CSVEEGRLKAFF. For the CDR3, the DNA is TGCAGCGTTGAAGAGGGGCGCTTAAAAGCTTTCTTT.

This clonotype showed up many times. The chain uses TRBV12-3 or TRBV12-4 and TRBJ2-7; D perhaps matches TRBD2 (7 bases). This CDR3 has 14 amino acids. The V end was cut by 6 bases, the J end by 6 bases, with 18 bases between. In DNA, the CDR3 is TGTGCCAGCAGCCCGGGGGGCAAGGGGTCCGAGCAGTACTTC. Its translation: CASSPGGKGSEQYF.

This clonotype has at least ten counts. This sequence joins TRBV6-5 and TRBJ2-2, with a possible D match to TRBD1 (6 bases). CDR3 length: 15 amino acids. The germline V gene has CDR1 MNHEY and CDR2 SVGAGI. The V end was cut by 0 bases, the J end by 3 bases, with 8 bases between. CDR3 residues: CASSYSAGDTGELFF. In DNA form, the CDR3 reads TGTGCCAGCAGTTACTCGGCAGGGGACACCGGGGAGCTGTTTTTT.

This clonotype occurred many times. This rearrangement joins TRBV21-1 to TRBJ1-5. TRBV21-1 is flagged as a pseudogene. This CDR3 is 13 amino acids long. CDR3 coding DNA: TGTGCCAGCACCAGACGGACTTGTTGGCCCCAGCATTTT. It yields the protein CASTRRTCWPQHF.

There are many counts of this clonotype. The chain combines TRBV27 with TRBJ1-2; 7 bases match TRBD1. V gave up 6 bases and J gave up 5 bases; unmatched junction bases: 12. The germline V gene encodes CDR1 MNHEY and CDR2 SMNVEV (reference sequence). The CDR3 totals 15 residues. The CDR3 coding sequence is TGTGCCAGCAGATTAAACTCGGGGACAGCTTATGGCTACACCTTC. This sequence encodes CASRLNSGTAYGYTF.

The rearrangement links TRBV7-9 to TRBJ2-1, with D possibly matching TRBD1 (5 bases). V was shortened by 4 bases and J by 4 bases, with 14 bases between the two germline ends. This CDR3 has 15 residues. Germline CDR1 and CDR2: SEHNR and FQNEAQ (reference sequence). In DNA, the CDR3 is TGTGCCAGCAGCTCACAGGCTCCCCCTTACAATGAGCAGTTCTTC. It specifies CASSSQAPPYNEQFF.